Shown below are 14 T cell receptor beta chains from a single sample sequenced in a study of OX40 agonist ivuxolimab in advanced cancers. Generated by immunoSEQ multiplex PCR, the TCRdb table keeps only in-frame clones and is missing some. The repertoire has approximately 58,000 clones, around 86% of them found once; the top ten carry about 0.8%. Sequences were derived from CD4+ or CD8+ T cells sorted from blood, sampled in a trial of the OX40 agonist ivuxolimab. The source is an adult with an advanced solid tumor such as melanoma, head and neck, liver or kidney cancer.

The chain carries TRBV18 and TRBJ2-5, with TRBD2 as a possible D gene (6 bases). This CDR3 has 16 amino acids. The V gene's germline CDR1 is KGHSH and CDR2 LQKENI. Trimming pared 2 bases from V and 6 bases from J, leaving 19 bases between. The CDR3 nucleotides are TGTGCCAGCTCACCAACCCCGGGGGACCTATTCAAGACCCAGTACTTC. It encodes CASSPTPGDLFKTQYF.

V is TRBV18 and J is TRBJ1-5, with 7 bases matching TRBD1. J was trimmed by 7 bases and V by 5 bases; bases with no gene match: 14. The CDR3 loop spans 16 amino acids. Looked up from germline, CDR1 is KGHSH and CDR2 is LQKENI. The CDR3 DNA sequence: TGTGCCAGCTCATCAACCCTTTTGACAGGGCAACAGCCCCAGCATTTT. Translating gives CASSSTLLTGQQPQHF.

This clone was detected only once. This chain links TRBV4-1 with TRBJ2-5, with 11 bases matching TRBD1. The CDR3 runs 16 residues. Trimming at V came to 3 bases and at J to 4 bases, leaving 7 bases not matched to a gene. Germline V gene lookup returns CDR1 MGHRA and CDR2 YSYEKL. The CDR3 here is CASSQAGQGGGETQYF. In nucleotides, the CDR3 is TGCGCCAGCAGCCAGGCGGGACAGGGGGGAGGAGAGACCCAGTACTTC.

This sequence joins TRBV2 and TRBJ1-2, with no clear D. Trimming pared 2 bases from V and 2 bases from J, leaving 6 bases between. The CDR3 contains 13 residues. Germline V gives CDR1 SNHLY, CDR2 FYNNEI. The CDR3 sequence is CASSEIGNYGYTF. The DNA of the CDR3 is TGTGCCAGCAGTGAAATAGGGAACTATGGCTACACCTTC.

This rearrangement joins TRBV15 to TRBJ2-2, with 8 bases fitting TRBD1. Germline V CDR1 and CDR2: LNHNV, YYDKDF (reference sequence). The CDR3 runs 15 residues. With 4 bases clipped from V and 0 bases from J, the junction kept 1 base outside the gene matches. The CDR3 sequence is CATSKDRANTGELFF. The CDR3 DNA follows: TGTGCCACCAGCAAGGACAGGGCGAACACCGGGGAGCTGTTTTTT.

A few counts support this clone. The chain combines TRBV5-1 with TRBJ2-2; 9 bases line up with TRBD2. With 0 bases clipped from V and 2 bases from J, the junction kept 11 bases outside the gene matches. The CDR3 has 19 amino acids. CDR1 and CDR2 from the germline V gene are SGHRS and YFSETQ. The CDR3 sequence: CASSLAVERGATNTGELFF. CDR3 bases: TGCGCCAGCAGCTTGGCGGTGGAGCGGGGGGCCACCAACACCGGGGAGCTGTTTTTT.

The rearrangement uses TRBV21-1 and TRBJ1-2. TRBV21-1 corresponds to a pseudogene. The CDR3 has 16 amino acids. The CDR3: CASSIRDTTPLYGYTF. In DNA form, the CDR3 reads TGTGCCAGCAGCATTAGGGATACTACACCACTATATGGCTACACCTTC.

V and J are TRBV4-1 and TRBJ2-2; 15 bases are a match to TRBD2. CDR1 MGHRA and CDR2 YSYEKL come from the germline V gene. CDR3 length: 18 residues. The V gene end was trimmed by 0 bases and the J gene end by 8 bases; junction bases not matched to a gene: 7. The chain's CDR3 is CASSQDSGTSGRRGELFF. DNA for the CDR3: TGCGCCAGCAGCCAAGATTCTGGGACTAGCGGGAGGCGAGGGGAGCTGTTTTTT.

The V call is TRBV7-9, the J call TRBJ2-7; D not resolved. The V gene lost 1 base and the J gene lost 3 bases, with 10 bases spanning the gap. The germline gives CDR1 SEHNR, CDR2 FQNEAQ (reference sequence). The CDR3 contains 14 residues. CDR3 sequence reads: CASSLEAGIYEQYF. DNA for the CDR3: TGTGCCAGCAGCTTAGAGGCTGGGATCTACGAGCAGTACTTC.

The chain carries TRBV5-1 and TRBJ2-1; possibly TRBD1 for D (6 bases). The CDR3 consists of 13 residues. Trimming stripped 4 bases from V and 4 bases from J, with 9 bases between. Germline CDR1 is SGHRS and CDR2 is YFSETQ. The chain's CDR3 is CASSPQGYNEQFF. DNA for the CDR3: TGCGCCAGCAGCCCTCAGGGGTACAATGAGCAGTTCTTC.

This chain uses TRBV12-5 with TRBJ1-1; D uncertain. The CDR3 sequence is 12 residues long. V lost 3 bases and J lost 10, with 12 bases in between. Germline values: CDR1 LGHNT, CDR2 FRNRAP. CDR3 in amino acids: CASGLEPTVAFF. For the CDR3, the DNA is TGTGCTAGTGGTTTAGAACCCACGGTAGCTTTCTTT.

This clone was observed a few times. V gene TRBV6-1 combines with J gene TRBJ2-2; 8 nucleotides agree with TRBD1. CDR1 is MNHNS and CDR2 is SASEGT in the germline V gene. The J segment lost 7 bases and the V segment lost 1 base, leaving 8 bases of the junction unmatched. The CDR3 has 16 amino acids. CDR3 bases: TGTGCCAGCAGTGAAGATACAGGGGGGCTGAACGGGGAGCTGTTTTTT. The encoded protein is CASSEDTGGLNGELFF.

The chain carries TRBV1 and TRBJ1-6. TRBV1 is assigned pseudogene status. The CDR3 sequence is 18 residues long. CDR3 in DNA: TGCACCAGCAGCCAAGAGGTAGGGACGGACTCCTATAATTCACCCCTCCACTTT. This encodes CTSSQEVGTDSYNSPLHF.

This clone was picked up one time. The V and J genes are TRBV7-6 and TRBJ2-5; weak D call: TRBD2 (6 bases). The closer fit of TRBJ2-7 to the DNA end suggests the J call may be wrong. This CDR3 is built from 15 residues. CDR1 SGHVS and CDR2 FNYEAQ come from the germline V gene. As DNA, the CDR3 is TGTGCCAGCAGCTTAGAGGCCGGGGGAGGCTACGAGCAGTACTTC. Amino acids: CASSLEAGGGYEQYF.